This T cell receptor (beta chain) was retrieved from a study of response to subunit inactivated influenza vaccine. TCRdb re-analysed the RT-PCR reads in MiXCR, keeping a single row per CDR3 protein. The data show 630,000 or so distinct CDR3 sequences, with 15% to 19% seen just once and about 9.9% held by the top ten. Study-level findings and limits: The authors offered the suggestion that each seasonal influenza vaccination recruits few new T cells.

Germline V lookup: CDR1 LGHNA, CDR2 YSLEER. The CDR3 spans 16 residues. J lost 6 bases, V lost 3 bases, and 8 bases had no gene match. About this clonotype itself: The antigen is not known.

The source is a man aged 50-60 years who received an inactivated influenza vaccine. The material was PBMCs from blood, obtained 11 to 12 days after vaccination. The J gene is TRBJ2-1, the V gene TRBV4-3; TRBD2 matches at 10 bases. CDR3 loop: CASSHNLAGEGNEQFF. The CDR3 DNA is TGCGCCAGCAGCCATAACCTAGCGGGAGAGGGCAATGAGCAGTTCTTC.